The present TCR beta chain was sequenced within a study of PD-L1 blockade in urothelial cancer. In the study overall: Patients' histories included 0 to 3 prior chemotherapy regimens. The authors examined blood 3 weeks (second dose) and 6 weeks after treatment start.

Synthetic spike-ins, TCR analog templates, were added into each PCR. Using immunoSEQ multiplex PCR, the repertoire was profiled, and TCRdb retains in-frame clones only, with some absent. The table lists more than 60,000 clones, around nine tenths of them singletons, with 11% in the top ten. The count of this clone is one. The CDR3 runs 15 residues. Germline V gives CDR1 SGHRS, CDR2 YFSETQ. Trimming at V came to 4 bases and at J to 3 bases, leaving 9 bases not matched to a gene. The time point was: peripheral blood 6 weeks after treatment start. Diagnoses among patients were locally advanced or metastatic urothelial carcinoma.

The receptor was isolated from a man between 60 and 75 years old with urothelial cancer. The material was PBMCs, obtained around atezolizumab (anti-PD-L1) treatment. The chain combines TRBV5-1 with TRBJ2-7, with 8 bases aligning to TRBD1. CDR3 DNA: TGCGCCAGCAGCCCGGACAGGGTGTCGGTCTACGAGCAGTACTTC. The encoded protein is CASSPDRVSVYEQYF.